The 25 T cell receptor beta chains listed next were all sequenced from one sample in a study of blood T cell repertoires in COVID-19. Libraries were prepared by immunoSEQ multiplex PCR; TCRdb keeps only in-frame clonotypes and omits some of them. The table records roughly 460,000 clones, 70% to 90% of them present only once. Sequencing input: peripheral blood. Every receptor here comes from a man in his late teens or twenties with COVID-19, enrolled during active disease.

The V call is TRBV7-6, the J call TRBJ1-3; D remains ambiguous. CDR1 and CDR2 from the germline V gene are SGHVS and FNYEAQ. V dropped 0 bases and J dropped 0 bases, with 9 bases sitting between them. This CDR3 region has 16 residues. The CDR3 protein is CASSLAPRSSGNTIYF. In DNA, the CDR3 is TGTGCCAGCAGCTTAGCGCCAAGGAGCTCTGGAAACACCATATATTTT.

This rearrangement joins TRBV19 to TRBJ2-1, with D perhaps TRBD1 (6 bases). Per germline, CDR1 LNHDA and CDR2 SQIVND (reference sequence). The CDR3 runs to 12 residues. The V end was cut by 1 base, the J end by 16 bases, with 14 bases between. The CDR3 region is CASSIGGGQPFF. Written as DNA, the CDR3 is TGTGCCAGTAGTATAGGAGGGGGACAACCCTTCTTC.

In this sample, this clone turned up once. The chain is built from TRBV7-3 and TRBJ2-1; 7 bases match TRBD2. Trimming cost V 10 bases and J 7 bases; bases outside gene matches: 16. The CDR3 covers 15 residues. CDR1 is SGHTA, CDR2 FQGTGA, per germline. CDR3 in DNA: TGTGCCACCAAACCCGTGGCGGGAGTAGAGAATGAGCAGTTCTTC. Translation gives CATKPVAGVENEQFF.

This clone was seen once. The rearrangement joins TRBV6-1 to TRBJ1-5, with TRBD1 as a possible D gene (6 bases). The V gene's germline CDR1 is MNHNS and CDR2 SASEGT. Trimming left V 2 bases short and J 5 bases short, with 10 bases between. The CDR3 covers 14 residues. CDR3 in DNA: TGTGCCAGCAGTGAAACAAGGACAGATCAGCCCCAGCATTTT. Amino acids: CASSETRTDQPQHF.

The chain joins TRBV6-6 to TRBJ1-2; D gene unclear. Deletions cut 4 bases from V and 0 bases from J, with 12 bases between. The CDR3 covers 15 residues. Germline V gene sequence: CDR1 MNHNY, CDR2 SVGAGI (reference sequence). The CDR3, as DNA: TGTGCCAGCAGTTCCCTGGGAGGGACTAACTATGGCTACACCTTC. It encodes CASSSLGGTNYGYTF.

V usage is TRBV3-1 (or the pseudogene TRBV3-2) and J usage is TRBJ2-1, with a tentative D call TRBD1 (5 bases). This CDR3 region has 14 residues. The V gene's germline CDR1 is LGHDT and CDR2 YNNKEL (reference sequence). V lost 1 base to trimming and J lost 1 base, with 5 bases between them. CDR3 bases: TGTGCCAGCAGCCAAGCAGGGTCCTACAATGAGCAGTTCTTC. Amino acids: CASSQAGSYNEQFF.

The chain couples TRBV2 to TRBJ2-7; 7 bases fit TRBD1. With 1 base clipped from V and 1 base from J, the junction kept 10 bases outside the gene matches. The germline V gene encodes CDR1 SNHLY and CDR2 FYNNEI. This CDR3 is built from 17 residues. The DNA for the CDR3 is TGTGCCAGCAGTGAAGACTTAGGCAGGGGGTCTTCCTACGAGCAGTACTTC. Translating it yields CASSEDLGRGSSYEQYF. The full variable domain, in which reference TRBV2 and TRBJ2-7 provide the parts outside the CDR3, is EPEVTQTPSHQVTQMGQEVILRCVPISNHLYFYWYRQILGQKVEFLVSFYNNEISEKSEIFDDQFSVERPDGSNFTLKIRSTKLEDSAMYFCASSEDLGRGSSYEQYFGPGTRLTVT.

This clone was seen just once. This chain uses TRBV10-2 with TRBJ2-5; the match to TRBD2 covers 7 bases. The ends lost 6 bases at V and 3 bases at J; junction bases unmatched: 10. The CDR3 covers 15 residues. Germline values: CDR1 WSHSY, CDR2 SAAADI. The CDR3 here is CASRDSLAVEETQYF. In DNA form, the CDR3 reads TGCGCCAGCAGGGACTCCCTAGCGGTTGAAGAGACCCAGTACTTC.

This clone was observed a single time. This chain links TRBV19 with TRBJ2-1; D ambiguous. V was trimmed by 1 base and J by 5 bases, leaving 6 bases between them. The CDR3 is 13 amino acids. Germline assignment: CDR1 LNHDA and CDR2 SQIVND (reference sequence). In DNA form, the CDR3 reads TGTGCCAGTAGTATAGGAACAGACAATGAGCAGTTCTTC. Amino acids: CASSIGTDNEQFF.

V usage is TRBV20-1 and J usage is TRBJ1-5; no clear D. Germline-derived CDR1 and CDR2 are DFQATT and SNEGSKA (reference sequence). V lost 3 bases, J lost 6 bases, and 6 bases lay in between. The CDR3 contains 11 residues. DNA for the CDR3: TGCAGTGCTAGCAGTTTTCAGCCCCAGCATTTT. Encoded protein: CSASSFQPQHF.

The CDR3 is CASSEGAPGNQPQHF. The CDR3 DNA sequence: TGTGCCAGCAGTGAGGGGGCGCCCGGCAATCAGCCCCAGCATTTT. The rearrangement uses TRBV6-1 and TRBJ1-5; maybe TRBD1 (6 bases). Germline CDR1 is MNHNS and CDR2 is SASEGT. Trimming left V 3 bases short and J 2 bases short, with 11 bases between. The CDR3 contains 15 residues.

This chain joins TRBV6-1 and TRBJ1-4; 7 bases match TRBD1. The CDR3 runs to 16 residues. Germline CDR1 MNHNS, CDR2 SASEGT. V gave up 7 bases and J gave up 4 bases; unmatched junction bases: 12. The CDR3 sequence: CASTDPTGAGNEKLFF. CDR3 in DNA: TGTGCCAGCACTGACCCTACAGGGGCTGGTAATGAAAAACTGTTTTTT.

The chain links TRBV25-1 to TRBJ2-1; 9 bases map to TRBD2. This CDR3 comprises 15 residues. Trimming cost V 5 bases and J 2 bases; bases outside gene matches: 4. From germline, CDR1 is MGHDK and CDR2 SYGVNS. The CDR3 protein is CASSRGGGAYNEQFF. In DNA form, the CDR3 reads TGTGCCAGCAGTAGAGGCGGGGGGGCCTACAATGAGCAGTTCTTC.

V is TRBV5-6 and J is TRBJ2-7, with a tentative D call TRBD1 (6 bases). The ends were cut back, 4 bases at V and 0 bases at J, with 11 bases in the middle. The germline gives CDR1 SGHDT, CDR2 YYEEEE. The CDR3 contains 14 residues. Here the CDR3 reads CASSPTGSSYEQYF. CDR3 coding DNA: TGTGCCAGCAGCCCCACAGGGAGCTCCTACGAGCAGTACTTC. Based on the CDR3 plus reference TRBV5-6 and TRBJ2-7, the full variable domain is DAGVTQSPTHLIKTRGQQVTLRCSPKSGHDTVSWYQQALGQGPQFIFQYYEEEERQRGNFPDRFSGHQFPNYSSELNVNALLLGDSALYLCASSPTGSSYEQYFGPGTRLTVT.

The J gene is TRBJ2-6, the V gene TRBV25-1; 8 bases agree with TRBD1. Germline CDR1 reads MGHDK; CDR2 reads SYGVNS. This CDR3 spans 17 amino acids. V lost 4 bases, J lost 2 bases, and 7 bases stayed unmatched. The CDR3 here is CASSGKTGEAGANVLTF. DNA for the CDR3: TGTGCCAGCAGTGGAAAGACAGGGGAGGCTGGGGCCAACGTCCTGACTTTC.

The chain links TRBV11-2 to TRBJ1-2, with D unclear. Trimming removed 1 base from V and 2 bases from J, with 11 bases in between. Germline V gene lookup returns CDR1 SGHAT and CDR2 FQNNGV. The CDR3 sequence is 15 residues long. CDR3 nucleotide sequence: TGTGCCAGCAGCTTAGCCCCCGAACAGAACTATGGCTACACCTTC. Translated, it gives CASSLAPEQNYGYTF.

The V and J genes are TRBV2 and TRBJ2-7, with D possibly being TRBD2 (6 bases). CDR1 SNHLY and CDR2 FYNNEI come from the germline V gene. The CDR3 consists of 15 residues. V dropped 7 bases and J dropped 3 bases, with 19 bases sitting between them. CDR3 sequence: CASTGPGLFNYEQYF. The CDR3 DNA reads as TGTGCCAGCACCGGACCGGGACTGTTCAACTACGAGCAGTACTTC. The entire variable domain, with the rest obtained from reference TRBV2 and TRBJ2-7, is as follows: EPEVTQTPSHQVTQMGQEVILRCVPISNHLYFYWYRQILGQKVEFLVSFYNNEISEKSEIFDDQFSVERPDGSNFTLKIRSTKLEDSAMYFCASTGPGLFNYEQYFGPGTRLTVT.

The CDR3 DNA reads TGCACCAGCAGCCATGCAGTGGGACAGGATGGCTACACCTTC. As protein: CTSSHAVGQDGYTF. J is TRBJ1-2 and V is TRBV1; TRBD1, as called in the table, went unchecked against the DNA. TRBV1 is listed as a pseudogene. The CDR3 length is 14 residues.

The chain couples TRBV9 to TRBJ2-5; TRBD2 matches at 9 bases. V lost 2 bases, J lost 5 bases, and 7 bases stayed unmatched. Germline assignment: CDR1 SGDLS and CDR2 YYNGEE. This CDR3 is 15 amino acids long. Here the CDR3 reads CASSVGGGARETQYF. Written as DNA, the CDR3 is TGTGCCAGCAGCGTTGGCGGGGGGGCGAGGGAGACCCAGTACTTC.

The CDR3 region is CASSYGQGAYETQYF. CDR3 coding DNA: TGTGCCAGCAGTTACGGGCAGGGGGCCTATGAGACCCAGTACTTC. The chain recombines TRBV6-5 with TRBJ2-5, with 8 bases lining up with TRBD1. CDR1 is MNHEY, CDR2 SVGAGI, per germline. J was trimmed by 5 bases and V by 2 bases; bases with no gene match: 7. The CDR3 loop spans 15 amino acids.

The chain employs TRBV6-5 and TRBJ2-7, with TRBD2 matching 7 bases. The CDR3 has 15 amino acids. Germline V gene sequence: CDR1 MNHEY, CDR2 SVGAGI. V lost 6 bases and J lost 3; bases outside the gene matches: 11. The chain's CDR3 is CASRPLALGRYEQYF. In DNA, the CDR3 is TGTGCCAGCAGGCCACTAGCGCTGGGCCGCTACGAGCAGTACTTC.

In its sample, this clone was seen once. This chain links TRBV6-1 with TRBJ1-2, with TRBD1 as a possible D gene (5 bases). Trimming pared 2 bases from V and 2 bases from J, leaving 12 bases between. This CDR3 contains 15 residues. CDR1 is MNHNS and CDR2 is SASEGT in the germline V gene. CDR3 protein: CASSEYVGGNYGYTF. The CDR3 DNA is TGTGCCAGCAGTGAATATGTGGGGGGGAACTATGGCTACACCTTC.

The chain couples TRBV2 to TRBJ2-7; 7 bases align to TRBD2. Per the germline V gene, CDR1 is SNHLY and CDR2 is FYNNEI. V dropped 3 bases and J dropped 2; count of bases not matched to a gene: 4. The CDR3 is 14 amino acids. The CDR3 nucleotides read TGTGCCAGCAGTGATATGCGGGGGACCTACGAGCAGTACTTC. Protein: CASSDMRGTYEQYF.

This clone was counted between two and nine times. Germline is not matched at one junction end, which may reflect a read error. The V and J genes are TRBV11-2 and TRBJ2-1; the D gene is possibly TRBD2 (6 bases). This CDR3 is 17 amino acids long. The V gene's germline CDR1 is SGHAT and CDR2 FQNNGV. The DNA for the CDR3 is TGTGCCAGCAGCTTTCAAGGGACTTTCCACTCCTTCAATGAGCAGTTCTTC. Translated, it gives CASSFQGTFHSFNEQFF.

The chain has TRBV5-6 and TRBJ1-5, with D unclear. Per germline, CDR1 SGHDT and CDR2 YYEEEE. CDR3 size: 15 residues. V dropped 4 bases and J dropped 5 bases, with 16 bases sitting between them. The CDR3 region is CASSPGPGRDQPQHF. CDR3 bases: TGTGCCAGCAGCCCAGGACCGGGGAGGGATCAGCCCCAGCATTTT.